This T cell receptor beta chain was recorded in a study of identical twins. Notes on the study in general: One should note that invariant MAIT and iNKT cells could partly confound zero-insertion analyses. Not following the same donors, the study drew its conclusions from cross-sectional statistical analysis. Sequences that were beta out-of-frame showed weaker excess twin sharing.

The CDR3 extends over 13 amino acids. V was clipped by 2 bases and J by 3 bases, with 4 bases between them. In germline, CDR1 is MNHEY, CDR2 SVGEGT. This clonotype has ten or more counts. Its antigen is currently unknown. Via MiXCR, TCRdb re-called the 5' RACE reads, giving one row per CDR3 protein. This table holds 200,000 to 250,000 distinct CDR3 sequences, around 6.8% found once. This sample was also put to use in a study of yellow fever vaccine responses in identical twins. This second report adds: Twins' vaccine T cell responses reportedly seemed partly convergent and partly personalized.

Material for sequencing was memory (CD45RO+) T cells sorted from blood. This chain joins TRBV6-2 or TRBV6-3 and TRBJ2-2; D is undetermined. This clonotype was sampled from a woman younger than 30 in good health. The CDR3 nucleotides read TGTGCCAGCAGTTACAGGGACACCGGGGAGCTGTTTTTT. It encodes CASSYRDTGELFF.